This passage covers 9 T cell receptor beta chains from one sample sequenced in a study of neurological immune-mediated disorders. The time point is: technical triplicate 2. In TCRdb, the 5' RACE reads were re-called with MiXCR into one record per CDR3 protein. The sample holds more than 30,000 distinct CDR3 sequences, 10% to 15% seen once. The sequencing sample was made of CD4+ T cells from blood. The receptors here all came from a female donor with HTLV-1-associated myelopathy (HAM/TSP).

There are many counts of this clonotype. The CDR3 nucleotides read TGTGCCAGCAGTGAAAGGGTGTACGGCACAGATACGCAGTATTTT. Translating gives CASSERVYGTDTQYF. The chain links TRBV6-1 to TRBJ2-3; no firm D call. The CDR3 is 15 residues long. The ends were cut back, 2 bases at V and 1 base at J, with 10 bases in the middle. Per germline, CDR1 MNHNS and CDR2 SASEGT.

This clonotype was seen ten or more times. CDR3 nucleotides: TGTGCCAGCAGCTTACAGAGCTCCTATAATTCACCCCTCCACTTT. This translates into CASSLQSSYNSPLHF. The J gene is TRBJ1-6, the V gene TRBV7-9; D not certain. The CDR3 is 15 residues long. V lost 2 bases and J 0 bases, leaving 5 bases between the germline ends. Germline V gene sequence: CDR1 SEHNR, CDR2 FQNEAQ (reference sequence).

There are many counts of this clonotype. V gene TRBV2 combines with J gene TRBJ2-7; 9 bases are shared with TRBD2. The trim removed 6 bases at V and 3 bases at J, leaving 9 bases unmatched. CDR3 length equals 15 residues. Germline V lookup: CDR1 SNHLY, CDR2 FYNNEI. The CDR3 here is CASRPGSGGVYEQYF. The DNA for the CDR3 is TGTGCCAGCAGACCTGGTAGCGGGGGCGTCTACGAGCAGTACTTC.

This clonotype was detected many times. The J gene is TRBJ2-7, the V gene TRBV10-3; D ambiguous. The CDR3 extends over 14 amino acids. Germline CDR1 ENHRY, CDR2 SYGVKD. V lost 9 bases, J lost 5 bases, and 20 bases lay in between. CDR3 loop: CAIRKDPEVHEQYF. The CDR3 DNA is TGTGCCATTAGAAAGGACCCCGAGGTCCACGAGCAGTACTTC.

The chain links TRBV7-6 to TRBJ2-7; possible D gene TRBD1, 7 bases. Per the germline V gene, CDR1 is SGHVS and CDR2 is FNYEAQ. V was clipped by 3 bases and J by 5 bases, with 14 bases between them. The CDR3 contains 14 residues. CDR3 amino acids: CASSLAGQLDEQYF. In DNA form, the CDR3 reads TGTGCCAGCAGCTTGGCGGGACAGTTAGACGAGCAGTACTTC.

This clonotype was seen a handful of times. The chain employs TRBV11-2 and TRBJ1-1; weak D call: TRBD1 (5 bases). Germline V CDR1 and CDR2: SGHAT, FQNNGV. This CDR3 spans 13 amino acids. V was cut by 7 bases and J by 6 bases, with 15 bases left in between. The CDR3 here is CASTLRGFPEAFF. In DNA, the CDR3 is TGTGCCAGCACCCTTCGGGGGTTCCCTGAAGCTTTCTTT.

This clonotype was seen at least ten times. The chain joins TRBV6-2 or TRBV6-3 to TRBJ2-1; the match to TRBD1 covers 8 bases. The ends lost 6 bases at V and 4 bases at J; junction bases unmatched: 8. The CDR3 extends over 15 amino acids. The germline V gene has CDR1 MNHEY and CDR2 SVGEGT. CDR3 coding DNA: TGTGCCAGCAGACGACAGACAGGGGTTTACAATGAGCAGTTCTTC. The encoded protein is CASRRQTGVYNEQFF.

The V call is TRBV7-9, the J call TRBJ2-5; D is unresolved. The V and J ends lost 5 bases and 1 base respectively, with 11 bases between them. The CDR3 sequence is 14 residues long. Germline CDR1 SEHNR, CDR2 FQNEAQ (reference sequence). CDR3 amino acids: CASSRREPQETQYF. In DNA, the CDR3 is TGTGCCAGCAGCCGAAGGGAACCCCAAGAGACCCAGTACTTC.

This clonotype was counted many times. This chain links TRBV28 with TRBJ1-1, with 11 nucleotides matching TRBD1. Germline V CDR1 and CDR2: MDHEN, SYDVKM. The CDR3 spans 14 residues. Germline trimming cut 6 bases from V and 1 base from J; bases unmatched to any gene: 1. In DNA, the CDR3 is TGTGCCAGCAGGGGGACAGGGGGGAACACTGAAGCTTTCTTT. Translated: CASRGTGGNTEAFF. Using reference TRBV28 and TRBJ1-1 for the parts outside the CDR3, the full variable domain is DVKVTQSSRYLVKRTGEKVFLECVQDMDHENMFWYRQDPGLGLRLIYFSYDVKMKEKGDIPEGYSVSREKKERFSLILESASTNQTSMYLCASRGTGGNTEAFFGQGTRLTVV.